This TCR beta chain is drawn from a study of shared clonotypes between healthy human individuals. The naive CD8 population came from CD45RO-negative cells selected for CCR7, without terminally differentiated effector memory CD45RA+ cells. Trimming left V 1 base short and J 7 bases short, with 5 bases between. The CDR3 is 11 residues long. Per the germline V gene, CDR1 is MGHRA and CDR2 is YSYEKL. Measured with immunoSEQ multiplex PCR; TCRdb has only the in-frame clones, and not every one. In the table there are about 800,000 clones, around 96% of which are singletons. This clone was detected only a few times. The sample holds other DNA sequences that translate to the same CDR3.

Sample: naive CD8+ T cells sorted from blood. The sequence was collected from a man aged 25-45 years in good health. The chain links TRBV4-1 to TRBJ2-7; D is unclear. This CDR3 reads CASSQGREQYF. CDR3 in DNA: TGCGCCAGCAGCCAAGGAAGGGAGCAGTACTTC.